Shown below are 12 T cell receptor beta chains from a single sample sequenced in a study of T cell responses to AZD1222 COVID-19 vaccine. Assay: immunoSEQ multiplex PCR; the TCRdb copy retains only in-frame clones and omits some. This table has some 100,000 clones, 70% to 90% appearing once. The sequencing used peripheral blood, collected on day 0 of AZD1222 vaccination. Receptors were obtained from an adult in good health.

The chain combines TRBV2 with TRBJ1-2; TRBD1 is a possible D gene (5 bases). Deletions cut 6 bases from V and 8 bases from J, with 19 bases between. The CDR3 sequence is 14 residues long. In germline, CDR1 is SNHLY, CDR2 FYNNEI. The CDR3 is CASSPSRRGGGYTF. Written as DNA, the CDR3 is TGTGCCAGCAGCCCATCTAGACGGGGCGGCGGCTACACCTTC.

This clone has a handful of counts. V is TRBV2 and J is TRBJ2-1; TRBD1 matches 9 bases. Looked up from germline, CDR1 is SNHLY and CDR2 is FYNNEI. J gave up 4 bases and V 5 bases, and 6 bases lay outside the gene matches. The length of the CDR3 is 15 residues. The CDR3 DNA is TGTGCCAGCAGTTTCCGGGACAGGGTGTACAATGAGCAGTTCTTC. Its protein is CASSFRDRVYNEQFF.

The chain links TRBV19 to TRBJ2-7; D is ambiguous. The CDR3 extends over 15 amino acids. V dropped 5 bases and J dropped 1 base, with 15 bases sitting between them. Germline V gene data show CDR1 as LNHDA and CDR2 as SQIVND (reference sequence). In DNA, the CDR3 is TGTGCCAGTAGTGCCGATCCGGCGGAGTCCTACGAGCAGTACTTC. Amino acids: CASSADPAESYEQYF.

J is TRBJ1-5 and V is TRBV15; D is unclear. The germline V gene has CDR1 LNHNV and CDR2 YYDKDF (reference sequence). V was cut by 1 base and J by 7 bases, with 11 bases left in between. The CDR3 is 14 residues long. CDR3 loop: CATSRVDIVQPQHF. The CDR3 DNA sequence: TGTGCCACCAGCAGAGTTGATATAGTACAGCCCCAGCATTTT.

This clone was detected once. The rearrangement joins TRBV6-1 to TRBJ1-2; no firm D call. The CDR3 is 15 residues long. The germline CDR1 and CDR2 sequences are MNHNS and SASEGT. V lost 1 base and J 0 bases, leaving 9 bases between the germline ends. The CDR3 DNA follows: TGTGCCAGCAGTGAAGTGGTCAGCTCTAACTATGGCTACACCTTC. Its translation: CASSEVVSSNYGYTF.

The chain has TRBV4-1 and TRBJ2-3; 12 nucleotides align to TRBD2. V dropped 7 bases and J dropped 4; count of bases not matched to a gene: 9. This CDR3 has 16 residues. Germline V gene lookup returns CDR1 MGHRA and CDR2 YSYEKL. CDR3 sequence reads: CASNPRTSGVADTQYF. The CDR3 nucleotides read TGCGCCAGCAACCCCCGGACTAGCGGGGTCGCAGATACGCAGTATTTT.

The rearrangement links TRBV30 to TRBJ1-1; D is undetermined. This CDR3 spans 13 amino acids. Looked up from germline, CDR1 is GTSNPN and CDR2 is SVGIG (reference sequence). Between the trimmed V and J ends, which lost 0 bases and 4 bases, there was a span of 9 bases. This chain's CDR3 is CAWSVILSTEAFF. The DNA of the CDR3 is TGTGCCTGGAGTGTAATCCTGAGCACTGAAGCTTTCTTT.

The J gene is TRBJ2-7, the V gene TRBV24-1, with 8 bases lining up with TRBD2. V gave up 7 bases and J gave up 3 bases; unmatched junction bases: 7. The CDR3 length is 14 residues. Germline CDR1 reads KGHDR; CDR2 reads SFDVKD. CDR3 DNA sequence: TGTGCCACCAGCCCCCGGACTAGCTTCTACGAGCAGTACTTC. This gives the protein CATSPRTSFYEQYF.

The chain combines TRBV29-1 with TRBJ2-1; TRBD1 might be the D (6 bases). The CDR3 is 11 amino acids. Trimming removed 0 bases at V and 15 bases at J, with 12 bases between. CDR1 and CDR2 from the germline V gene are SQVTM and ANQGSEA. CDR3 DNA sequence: TGCAGCGTTGAAGATCAAGGGGGTGGGTTCTTC. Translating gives CSVEDQGGGFF.

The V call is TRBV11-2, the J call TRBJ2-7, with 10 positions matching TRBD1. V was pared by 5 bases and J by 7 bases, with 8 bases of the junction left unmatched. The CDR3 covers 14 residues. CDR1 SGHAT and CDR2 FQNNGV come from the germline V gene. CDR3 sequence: CASSVRDRGGEQYF. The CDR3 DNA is TGTGCCAGCAGCGTCCGGGACAGGGGAGGGGAGCAGTACTTC.

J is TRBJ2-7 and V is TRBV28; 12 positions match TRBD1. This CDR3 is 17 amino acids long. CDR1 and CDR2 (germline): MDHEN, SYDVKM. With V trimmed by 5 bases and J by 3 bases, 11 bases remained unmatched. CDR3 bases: TGTGCCAGCAGTGTCCGGGACAGGGGGCATCCCATCTACGAGCAGTACTTC. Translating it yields CASSVRDRGHPIYEQYF.

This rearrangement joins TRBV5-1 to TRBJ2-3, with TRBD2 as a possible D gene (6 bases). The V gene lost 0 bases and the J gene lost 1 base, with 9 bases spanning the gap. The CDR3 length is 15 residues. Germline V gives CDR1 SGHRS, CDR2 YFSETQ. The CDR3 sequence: CASSLAGGGTDTQYF. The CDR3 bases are TGCGCCAGCAGCTTGGCCGGGGGAGGCACAGATACGCAGTATTTT.